These 11 T cell receptor beta chains came from one sample sequenced in a study of CD8 T cells in ankylosing spondylitis. Each CDR3 protein is one row after TCRdb ran MiXCR on the 5' RACE reads. Among fewer than 250,000 distinct CDR3 sequences listed, about 10% were seen once. The sample taken for sequencing was blood, either unsorted or a sorted T cell fraction (not recorded which). These receptors all stem from a male donor with ankylosing spondylitis or in good health (not recorded which).

The sample holds many counts of this clonotype. The chain joins TRBV20-1 to TRBJ1-5, with D unclear. CDR1 DFQATT and CDR2 SNEGSKA come from the germline V gene (reference sequence). The CDR3 length is 12 residues. This chain's CDR3 is CSATGINQPQHF. The CDR3 DNA is TGCAGCGCGACTGGGATTAATCAGCCCCAGCATTTT.

This clonotype was counted many times. The V call is TRBV25-1, the J call TRBJ1-1, with D unclear. Trimming left V 6 bases short and J 2 bases short, with 13 bases between. This CDR3 contains 14 residues. Germline V gene lookup returns CDR1 MGHDK and CDR2 SYGVNS. This CDR3 reads CASSSGRTNTEAFF. The CDR3 bases are TGTGCCAGCAGCTCCGGGCGGACTAACACTGAAGCTTTCTTT.

This clonotype was seen many times. The gene calls are TRBV28 and TRBJ1-2; D uncertain. The CDR3 length is 15 residues. Trimming removed 7 bases from V and 5 bases from J, with 20 bases in between. Looked up from germline, CDR1 is MDHEN and CDR2 is SYDVKM. CDR3 protein: CASTIGGRQKYGYTF. CDR3 nucleotides: TGTGCCAGCACCATAGGCGGTCGGCAGAAATATGGCTACACCTTC.

This clonotype was observed many times. V and J are TRBV7-8 and TRBJ2-2; no definite D call. The CDR3 spans 15 residues. Germline V lookup: CDR1 SGHVS, CDR2 FQNEAQ. The V end was cut by 7 bases, the J end by 3 bases, with 15 bases between. CDR3 loop: CASTVRALHTGELFF. The CDR3 DNA reads as TGTGCCAGCACCGTACGGGCCCTACACACCGGGGAGCTGTTTTTT.

V gene TRBV25-1 combines with J gene TRBJ1-1; D possibly corresponds to TRBD1 (5 bases). Germline CDR1 and CDR2: MGHDK and SYGVNS. CDR3 length: 15 residues. The V gene lost 1 base and the J gene lost 7 bases, with 16 bases spanning the gap. CDR3 bases: TGTGCCAGCAGTGAATCATTAGGGGATTACCGTGAAGCTTTCTTT. It specifies CASSESLGDYREAFF. Drawing the rest from reference TRBV25-1 and TRBJ1-1, the complete variable domain is EADIYQTPRYLVIGTGKKITLECSQTMGHDKMYWYQQDPGMELHLIHYSYGVNSTEKGDLSSESTVSRIRTEHFPLTLESARPSHTSQYLCASSESLGDYREAFFGQGTRLTVV.

This clonotype has only a few counts. The CDR3 DNA is TGTGCCAGCAGCTTAGGGGGCGGGGGGCCGCTCGGCTCTGCCTGGTACTTC. This sequence encodes CASSLGGGGPLGSAWYF. The genes are TRBV7-2 and TRBJ2-5, with 8 nucleotides matching TRBD2. Germline V lookup: CDR1 SGHTA, CDR2 FQGNSA. V was pared by 1 base and J by 13 bases, with 20 bases of the junction left unmatched. The CDR3 has 17 residues.

This sequence joins TRBV6-4 and TRBJ1-2; possible D gene TRBD1, 6 bases. The CDR3 totals 12 residues. Trimming took 4 bases from V and 8 from J, leaving 11 bases between them. Germline loops: CDR1 MRHNA, CDR2 SNTAGT. The DNA of the CDR3 is TGTGCCAGCAGTGCGGGACAACGCGGCTACACCTTC. It specifies CASSAGQRGYTF.

Only a few counts were recorded for this clonotype. The CDR3 DNA sequence: TGCAGCGCTGCTGAAGGGGAGACCCAGTACTTC. Encoded protein: CSAAEGETQYF. The chain recombines TRBV29-1 with TRBJ2-5; D unresolved. The CDR3 spans 11 residues. The germline V gene encodes CDR1 SQVTM and CDR2 ANQGSEA. The V and J ends lost 7 bases and 5 bases respectively, with 11 bases between them.

This clonotype was observed a few times. The CDR3 here is CASSSLAGATKNIQYF. The CDR3 DNA sequence: TGTGCCAGCAGTTCACTAGCGGGGGCGACCAAAAACATTCAGTACTTC. The chain recombines TRBV2 with TRBJ2-4; 11 positions agree with TRBD2. The germline gives CDR1 SNHLY, CDR2 FYNNEI. The CDR3 sequence is 16 residues long. The trim removed 5 bases at V and 2 bases at J, leaving 5 bases unmatched.

As for this clonotype: This may be a read error: a much more frequent sequence differs by one nucleotide. The gene calls are TRBV4-1 and TRBJ2-7; TRBD1 matches at 9 bases. V dropped 2 bases and J dropped 6; count of bases not matched to a gene: 5. This CDR3 is built from 14 residues. Germline values: CDR1 MGHRA, CDR2 YSYEKL. The CDR3: CASSQPGQGCEQYF. Written as DNA, the CDR3 is TGCGCCAGCAGCCAACCGGGACAGGGCTGCGAGCAGTACTTC.

This clonotype was recorded at least ten times. The J gene is TRBJ1-2, the V gene TRBV7-9; 8 bases match TRBD1. CDR1 is SEHNR, CDR2 FQNEAQ, per germline (reference sequence). The trim removed 4 bases at V and 4 bases at J, leaving 8 bases unmatched. This CDR3 has 15 residues. The CDR3 loop is CASSSSGQELYGYTF. The CDR3 DNA reads as TGTGCCAGCAGCTCATCGGGACAGGAGCTCTATGGCTACACCTTC.